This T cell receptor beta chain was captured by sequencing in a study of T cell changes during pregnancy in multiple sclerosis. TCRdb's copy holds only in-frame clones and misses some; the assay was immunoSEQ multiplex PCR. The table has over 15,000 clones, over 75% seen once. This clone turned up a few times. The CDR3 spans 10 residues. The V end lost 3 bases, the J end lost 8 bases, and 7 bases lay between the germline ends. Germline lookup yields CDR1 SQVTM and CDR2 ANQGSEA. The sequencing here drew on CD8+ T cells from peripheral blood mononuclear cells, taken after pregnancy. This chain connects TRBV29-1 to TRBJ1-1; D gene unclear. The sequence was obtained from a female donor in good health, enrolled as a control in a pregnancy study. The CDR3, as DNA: TGCAGCGTTGATTGGAGAGAAGCTTTCTTT. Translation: CSVDWREAFF.